The 3 T cell receptor beta chains given below trace back to one sample, sequenced in a study of CXCR3-negative and CXCR3-positive naive CD8 T cells. UMI-labeled 5' RACE yielded the TRB cDNA libraries. TCRdb re-called the 5' RACE reads and catalogs CDR3 proteins one per entry, DNA excluded. This sample carries some 6,700 distinct CDR3 sequences, with more than 1.1% going to the ten biggest clones. Sequenced sample: naive CXCR3- CD8+ T cells from blood. This sample's subset: CD45RO-CCR7+CD27+CD95- naive CD8+ T cells lacking CXCR3 (TNR3-). The receptor source for this set is a human donor in good health. Some clones in this sample may be carry-over from other donors' samples.

By frequency, this clonotype is medium-sized. The V and J genes are TRBV29-1 and TRBJ2-5; TCRdb's assignment of TRBD1 cannot be checked, as there is no DNA. The CDR3 spans 13 residues. Per germline, CDR1 SQVTM and CDR2 ANQGSEA. CDR3 amino acids: CSVRQGPQETQYF.

The CDR3 reads CSVEPGTGSRGYTF. The genes are TRBV29-1 and TRBJ1-2; TCRdb names TRBD1, which stays unverified in the absence of DNA. CDR3 length: 14 residues. Germline values: CDR1 SQVTM, CDR2 ANQGSEA.

By frequency, this clonotype registers medium-sized. The chain employs TRBV29-1 and TRBJ2-1; TCRdb's D call of TRBD1 is untestable without DNA. The CDR3 is 14 residues long. CDR1 and CDR2 from the germline V gene are SQVTM and ANQGSEA. CDR3 loop: CSVEASLQGDEQFF.